The TCR beta chain described here comes from a study of T cell responses to AZD1222 COVID-19 vaccine. Study-level findings and limits: Seropositive at baseline were only a handful of AZD1222 recipients. Vaccine-associated CD4 TCRs spanned spike, dominant at 160-218 and 743-854.

Profiled with immunoSEQ multiplex PCR; TCRdb holds only in-frame clones, not every one. The table lists 54,000 or so clones, approximately 80% of them singletons. CDR1 is SGHRS, CDR2 YFSETQ, per germline. V was trimmed by 5 bases and J by 4 bases, leaving 15 bases between them. The CDR3 sequence is 14 residues long. As concerns this clone: Its antigen is undetermined.

The sequence derives from an adult who received the AZD1222 COVID-19 vaccine. V is TRBV5-1 and J is TRBJ1-1; maybe TRBD1 (5 bases). Sequencing was performed on peripheral blood, taken 28 days after the second AZD1222 dose. CDR3 sequence: CASRVLSGTTEAFF. The CDR3 DNA sequence: TGCGCCAGCAGGGTCCTATCAGGGACCACTGAAGCTTTCTTT.